There are many counts of the clone carrying this T cell receptor beta chain. Its antigen is not known. These data originate in a study of read filtering for tumor transcriptome and immune sequencing. As for the study in general: By R-ISS, stages I, II and III held roughly 8, 15 and 7 patients. Findings and limits, study-wide: Correlation between methods rose after single-read clonotypes were removed. Compared with RNA-seq, IR-seq gave much higher clonotype depth and reliability.

Every patient had bone marrow sampled while the disease was active. The CDR3 has 13 amino acids. Germline values: CDR1 MGHRA, CDR2 YSYEKL. The V end lost 2 bases, the J end lost 0 bases, and 2 bases lay between the germline ends. The library was built from about 370 ng RNA with molecular barcoded adaptors for alpha/delta and beta/gamma chains. MiXCR, run by TCRdb on the reads, gives a single entry per CDR3 protein. The sample has roughly 46,000 distinct CDR3 sequences; approximately 12% are singletons. Sequenced input: a population of CD138-negative cells sorted from bone marrow. This clonotype originated in a donor aged 40 or older with multiple myeloma. The chain combines TRBV4-1 with TRBJ1-5, with D uncertain. This CDR3 is CASSQNSNQPQHF. CDR3 sequence (DNA): TGCGCCAGCAGCCAAAATAGCAATCAGCCCCAGCATTTT.